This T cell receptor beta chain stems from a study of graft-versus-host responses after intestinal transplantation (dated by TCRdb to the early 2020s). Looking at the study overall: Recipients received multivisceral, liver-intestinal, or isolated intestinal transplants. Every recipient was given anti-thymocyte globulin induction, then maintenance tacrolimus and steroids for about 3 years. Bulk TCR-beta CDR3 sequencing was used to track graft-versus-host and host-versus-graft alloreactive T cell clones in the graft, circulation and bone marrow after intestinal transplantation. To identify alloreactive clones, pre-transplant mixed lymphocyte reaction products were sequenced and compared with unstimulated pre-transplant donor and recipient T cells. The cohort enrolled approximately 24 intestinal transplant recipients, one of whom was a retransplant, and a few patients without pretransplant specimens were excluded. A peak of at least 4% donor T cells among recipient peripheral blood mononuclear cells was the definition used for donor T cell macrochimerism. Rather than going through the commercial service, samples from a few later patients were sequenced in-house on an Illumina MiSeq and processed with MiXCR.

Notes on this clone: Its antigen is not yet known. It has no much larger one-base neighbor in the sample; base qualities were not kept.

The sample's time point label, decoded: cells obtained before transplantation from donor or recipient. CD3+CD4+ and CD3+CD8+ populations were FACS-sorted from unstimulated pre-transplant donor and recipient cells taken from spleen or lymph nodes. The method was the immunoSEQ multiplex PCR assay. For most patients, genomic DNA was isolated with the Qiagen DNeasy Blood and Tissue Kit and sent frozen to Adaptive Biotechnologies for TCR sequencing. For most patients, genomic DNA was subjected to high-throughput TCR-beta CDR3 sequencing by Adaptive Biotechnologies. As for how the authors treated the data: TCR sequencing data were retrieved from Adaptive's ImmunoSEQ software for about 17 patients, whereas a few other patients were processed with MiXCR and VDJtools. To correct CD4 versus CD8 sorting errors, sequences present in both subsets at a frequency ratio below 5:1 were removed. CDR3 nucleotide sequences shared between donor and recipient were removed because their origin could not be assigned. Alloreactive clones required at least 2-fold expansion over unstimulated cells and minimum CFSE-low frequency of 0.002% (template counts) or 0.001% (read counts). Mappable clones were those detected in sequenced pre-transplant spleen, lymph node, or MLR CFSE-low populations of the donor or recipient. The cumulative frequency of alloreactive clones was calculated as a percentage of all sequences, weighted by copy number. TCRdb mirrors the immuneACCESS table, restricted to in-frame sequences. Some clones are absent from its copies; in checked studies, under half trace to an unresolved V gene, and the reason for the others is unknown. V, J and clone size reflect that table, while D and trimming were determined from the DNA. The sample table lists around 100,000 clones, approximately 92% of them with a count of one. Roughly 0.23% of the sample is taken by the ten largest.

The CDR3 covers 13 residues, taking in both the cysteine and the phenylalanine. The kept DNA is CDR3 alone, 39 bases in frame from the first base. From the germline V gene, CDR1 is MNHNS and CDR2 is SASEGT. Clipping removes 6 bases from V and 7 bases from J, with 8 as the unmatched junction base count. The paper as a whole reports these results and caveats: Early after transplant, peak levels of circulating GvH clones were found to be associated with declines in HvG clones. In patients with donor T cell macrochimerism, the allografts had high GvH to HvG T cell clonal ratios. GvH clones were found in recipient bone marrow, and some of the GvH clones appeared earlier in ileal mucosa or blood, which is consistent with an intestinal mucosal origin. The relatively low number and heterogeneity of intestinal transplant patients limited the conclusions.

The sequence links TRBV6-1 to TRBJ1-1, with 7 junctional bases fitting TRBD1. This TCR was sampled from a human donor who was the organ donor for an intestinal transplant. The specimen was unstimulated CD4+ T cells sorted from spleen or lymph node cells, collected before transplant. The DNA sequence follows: TGTGCCAGCAGGAGGGACAGTCGGGGTGAAGCTTTCTTT. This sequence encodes CASRRDSRGEAFF.